One and the same sample provided the 17 T cell receptor beta chains below, sequenced in a study of cytomegalovirus exposure and HLA in healthy donors. Primers included in the PCR were 60 Vbeta and 13 Jbeta primers. TCRdb's copy holds only in-frame clones and misses some; the assay was immunoSEQ multiplex PCR. Here the sample spans more than 130,000 clones, 80% being singletons. The sample consisted of PBMCs. These receptors originate from a male donor in good health and CMV-seronegative.

The rearrangement joins TRBV5-6 to TRBJ2-7; D unresolved. Germline V gene lookup returns CDR1 SGHDT and CDR2 YYEEEE. This CDR3 region has 13 residues. The V gene lost 1 base and the J gene lost 0 bases, with 5 bases spanning the gap. The CDR3 loop is CASSLLDSYEQYF. The CDR3 region has the DNA TGTGCCAGCAGCTTGTTAGACTCCTACGAGCAGTACTTC.

Only a few counts were recorded for this clone. The rearrangement links TRBV2 to TRBJ1-4; D not certain. The CDR3 totals 14 residues. V shed 3 bases and J shed 0 bases, with 5 bases lying between them. Germline assignment: CDR1 SNHLY and CDR2 FYNNEI. The CDR3: CASSESTTNEKLFF. The CDR3 nucleotides are TGTGCCAGCAGTGAGTCAACAACTAATGAAAAACTGTTTTTT.

This sequence joins TRBV5-1 and TRBJ1-1; D remains ambiguous. The CDR3 extends over 14 amino acids. The V end lost 3 bases, the J end lost 6 bases, and 15 bases lay between the germline ends. Germline V gives CDR1 SGHRS, CDR2 YFSETQ. The CDR3 nucleotides are TGCGCCAGCAGCTCGGCCCGGGAGCTGTCTGAAGCTTTCTTT. Protein product: CASSSARELSEAFF.

This chain connects TRBV6-6 to TRBJ1-3, with D uncertain. V dropped 4 bases and J dropped 16 bases, with 14 bases sitting between them. The CDR3 loop spans 11 amino acids. Germline CDR1 is MNHNY and CDR2 is SVGAGI (reference sequence). The CDR3 loop reads CASSSNSVPYF. Written as DNA, the CDR3 is TGTGCCAGCAGTTCAAACTCTGTACCCTATTTT.

The genes are TRBV9 and TRBJ1-3, with D possibly matching TRBD1 (6 bases). Germline CDR1 SGDLS, CDR2 YYNGEE. V lost 0 bases to trimming and J lost 4 bases, with 14 bases between them. This CDR3 region has 16 residues. CDR3 nucleotides: TGTGCCAGCAGCGTAGATTTAGGGGGAAGGGGAAACACCATATATTTT. Protein product: CASSVDLGGRGNTIYF.

V and J are TRBV2 and TRBJ1-2, with 9 bases lining up with TRBD1. Trimming cost V 6 bases and J 5 bases; bases outside gene matches: 7. Looked up from germline, CDR1 is SNHLY and CDR2 is FYNNEI. CDR3 length equals 14 residues. CDR3 loop: CASSETGGGYGYTF. The CDR3, as DNA: TGTGCCAGCAGCGAAACAGGGGGCGGGTATGGCTACACCTTC.

The genes are TRBV5-6 and TRBJ2-3, with TRBD1 matching 11 bases. CDR3 length equals 15 residues. With V trimmed by 6 bases and J by 9 bases, 12 bases remained unmatched. CDR1 is SGHDT and CDR2 is YYEEEE in the germline V gene. The CDR3 protein is CASTTWTGGTGTQYF. For the CDR3, the DNA is TGTGCCAGCACAACCTGGACAGGGGGCACAGGCACGCAGTATTTT.

This clone was observed a single time. The genes are TRBV7-2 and TRBJ2-7, with D possibly matching TRBD2 (5 bases). Germline CDR1 reads SGHTA; CDR2 reads FQGNSA. This CDR3 contains 16 residues. The germline V and J ends were trimmed by 4 bases and 5 bases, with 21 bases remaining between them. CDR3 loop: CASSSAEIKTGNEQYF. The CDR3 nucleotides are TGTGCCAGCAGCTCAGCAGAAATCAAGACCGGGAACGAGCAGTACTTC.

This clone has only a few counts. This chain connects TRBV9 to TRBJ1-1; D gene uncertain. V gave up 4 bases and J gave up 3 bases, with 10 bases separating them. Germline V gene sequence: CDR1 SGDLS, CDR2 YYNGEE. The CDR3 is 13 residues long. For the CDR3, the DNA is TGTGCCAGCAGCTCAACATCCGACACTGAAGCTTTCTTT. Translating gives CASSSTSDTEAFF.

The chain links TRBV25-1 to TRBJ2-1, with D tentatively TRBD2 (5 bases). The CDR3 runs 13 residues. Trimming removed 7 bases at V and 2 bases at J, with 9 bases between. Germline CDR1 MGHDK, CDR2 SYGVNS. For the CDR3, the DNA is TGTGCCAGCAATTGGGGAGCCTACAATGAGCAGTTCTTC. Translating gives CASNWGAYNEQFF. Looking up the rest from reference TRBV25-1 and TRBJ2-1 gives the full variable domain: EADIYQTPRYLVIGTGKKITLECSQTMGHDKMYWYQQDPGMELHLIHYSYGVNSTEKGDLSSESTVSRIRTEHFPLTLESARPSHTSQYLCASNWGAYNEQFFGPGTRLTVL.

This clone appeared a few times. This chain connects TRBV5-1 to TRBJ1-2, with 10 bases that match TRBD1. From germline, CDR1 is SGHRS and CDR2 YFSETQ. The junction had 20 bases not matched to a gene; V was cut back by 7 bases and J by 8 bases. CDR3 length: 17 amino acids. CDR3 protein: CASLPRGGQGDVKGYTF. In DNA, the CDR3 is TGCGCCAGCCTACCCCGGGGAGGACAGGGGGACGTAAAGGGCTACACCTTC.

J is TRBJ1-3 and V is TRBV5-1, with D unresolved. The CDR3 totals 16 residues. Deletions cut 3 bases from V and 4 bases from J, with 17 bases between. Germline V gives CDR1 SGHRS, CDR2 YFSETQ. The CDR3 nucleotides are TGCGCCAGCAGCTCTCTACCGAGGGTGGGAGGAAACACCATATATTTT. Protein: CASSSLPRVGGNTIYF.

This clone was seen only once. The chain joins TRBV29-1 to TRBJ1-1, with 8 bases aligning to TRBD1. From germline, CDR1 is SQVTM and CDR2 ANQGSEA. This CDR3 spans 15 amino acids. The trim removed 6 bases at V and 4 bases at J, leaving 13 bases unmatched. The CDR3 loop is CSVGTDRGLFTEAFF. The CDR3 nucleotides read TGCAGCGTGGGGACCGACAGGGGATTGTTCACTGAAGCTTTCTTT.

The V and J genes are TRBV7-9 and TRBJ1-1; perhaps TRBD1 as D (5 bases). Deletions cut 4 bases from V and 1 base from J, with 10 bases between. Germline lookup yields CDR1 SEHNR and CDR2 FQNEAQ (reference sequence). This CDR3 comprises 14 residues. DNA of the CDR3: TGTGCCAGCAGCTGGGGCGGCGGGAACACTGAAGCTTTCTTT. It codes for CASSWGGGNTEAFF.

J is TRBJ1-5 and V is TRBV27; 7 bases align to TRBD1. Germline V gene data show CDR1 as MNHEY and CDR2 as SMNVEV (reference sequence). Losses at the gene ends were 2 bases for V and 4 bases for J; bases not matched to a gene: 2. This CDR3 spans 14 amino acids. The CDR3 sequence is CASSLKQGNQPQHF. CDR3 bases: TGTGCCAGCAGTTTAAAACAGGGGAATCAGCCCCAGCATTTT.

The CDR3 region is CASSSTGSSGNTIYF. The CDR3, as DNA: TGTGCCAGCAGCTCTACAGGTTCCTCTGGAAACACCATATATTTT. The chain is built from TRBV5-6 and TRBJ1-3; D is possibly TRBD1 (5 bases). Germline values: CDR1 SGHDT, CDR2 YYEEEE. V was cut by 3 bases and J by 0 bases, with 10 bases left in between. The CDR3 is made up of 15 amino acids.

This clone was picked up a small number of times. The chain couples TRBV10-1 to TRBJ2-3, with 9 bases lining up with TRBD2. V shed 7 bases and J 2 bases; nucleotides not matched to a gene: 7. The CDR3 contains 15 residues. The V gene's germline CDR1 is WNHNN and CDR2 SYGVQD (reference sequence). CDR3 in amino acids: CASIGLAPSTDTQYF. CDR3 bases: TGCGCCAGCATCGGACTAGCGCCTTCCACAGATACGCAGTATTTT.